The clone carrying this TCR beta chain has a handful of counts. Antigen specificity is unknown. Germline CDR1 is SGHAT and CDR2 is FQNNGV. V lost 5 bases and J 3 bases, leaving 19 bases between the germline ends. This CDR3 has 16 amino acids. The lymph nodes were axillary draining lymph nodes from breast cancer patients. TCRdb passed the multiplex PCR reads through MiXCR, listing each CDR3 protein once. Of approximately 150,000 distinct CDR3 sequences listed, over 25% are singletons. These data come from a study of breast tumors, draining lymph nodes, adjacent tissues. Whole-study findings and limits: Compared with basal-like, luminal-like tumors shared significantly more repertoire with nontumor tissue. Most tumor T cells seemingly derive from lymph node, then expand in tumor. Tumor repertoires ranked between lymph nodes and nontumor tissue in diversity, with V and J gene preferences. Tumor T cell lymph node origin was a supported hypothesis, not proven.

This receptor was taken from a female donor with breast cancer. Some clones in this sample may be carry-over from other donors' samples. The rearrangement links TRBV11-2 to TRBJ1-1; D ambiguous. Input material: axillary lymph node tissue. This CDR3 is CASSPPSGNRDTEAFF. CDR3 nucleotides: TGTGCCAGCAGCCCCCCATCTGGGAACCGCGACACTGAAGCTTTCTTT.